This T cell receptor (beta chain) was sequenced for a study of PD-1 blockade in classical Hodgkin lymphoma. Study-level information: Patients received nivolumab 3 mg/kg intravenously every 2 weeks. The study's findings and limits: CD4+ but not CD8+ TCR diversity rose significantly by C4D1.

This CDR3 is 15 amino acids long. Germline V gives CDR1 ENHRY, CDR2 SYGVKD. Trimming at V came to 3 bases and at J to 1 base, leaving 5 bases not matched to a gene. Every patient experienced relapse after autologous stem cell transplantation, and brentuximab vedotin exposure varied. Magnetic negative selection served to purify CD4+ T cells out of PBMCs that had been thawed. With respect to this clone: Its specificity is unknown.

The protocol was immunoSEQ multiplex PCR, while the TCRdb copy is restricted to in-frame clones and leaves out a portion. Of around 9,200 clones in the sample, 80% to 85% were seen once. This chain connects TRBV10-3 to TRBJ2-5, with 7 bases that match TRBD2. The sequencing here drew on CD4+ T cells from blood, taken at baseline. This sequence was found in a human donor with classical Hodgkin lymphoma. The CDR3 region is CAISDSGGLQETQYF. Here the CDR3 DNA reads TGTGCCATCAGTGATTCGGGGGGACTCCAAGAGACCCAGTACTTC.